These T cell receptor beta chains were read from a single sample in a study of shared clonotypes between healthy human individuals. Generated by immunoSEQ multiplex PCR, the TCRdb table keeps only in-frame clones and is missing some. Of about 460,000 clones detected, around 77% appear once; the ten largest clones hold around 11%. Sequences were obtained from PBMCs. The receptors here all came from a middle-aged woman in good health. Some clones in this sample may be carry-over from other donors' samples. Each CDR3 is given with its conserved first and last residue. Fields, in order: J gene, V gene, CDR3 protein.

J: TRBJ1-4; V: TRBV28; CDR3: CASSLSGAEKLFF
J: TRBJ2-7; V: TRBV7-9; CDR3: CASSLAPNIPGQGNYEQYF
J: TRBJ1-5; V: TRBV7-2; CDR3: CASSLGVNQPQHF
J: TRBJ1-5; V: TRBV28; CDR3: CASSRAGIQPQHF
J: TRBJ2-3; V: TRBV5-1; CDR3: CASSLRGASTDTQYF
J: TRBJ2-7; V: TRBV27; CDR3: CASSRDRASYEQYF
J: TRBJ2-2; V: TRBV5-4; CDR3: CASSRDTGELFF
J: TRBJ1-2; V: TRBV5-4; CDR3: CASSRWDIPNYGYTF
J: TRBJ1-2; V: TRBV5-6; CDR3: CASSQTGTGYGYTF
J: TRBJ2-5; V: TRBV7-8; CDR3: CASTEASGTLGGETQYF
J: TRBJ2-3; V: TRBV2; CDR3: CASMVGDTDTQYF
J: TRBJ1-1; V: TRBV18; CDR3: CASSNSGMNTEAFF
J: TRBJ2-7; V: TRBV27; CDR3: CASSSKGTSNYEQYF
J: TRBJ2-5; V: TRBV5-1; CDR3: CASSLAVDGDGAQYF
J: TRBJ2-2; V: TRBV5-4; CDR3: CASSPRTGELFF
J: TRBJ2-7; V: TRBV30; CDR3: CAWSAEQSWAYEQYF
J: TRBJ2-7; V: TRBV7-9; CDR3: CASSPTRRNSYEQYF
J: TRBJ2-7; V: TRBV7-9; CDR3: CASSRDLAGAGDEQYF
J: TRBJ1-4; V: TRBV9; CDR3: CASSVGGGPFEKLFF
J: TRBJ1-2; V: TRBV4-2; CDR3: CASSQVFTGGRYGYTF
J: TRBJ2-3; V: TRBV7-2; CDR3: CASSFRSGDTQYF
J: TRBJ2-1; V: TRBV7-3; CDR3: CASSLVRPSSYNEQFF
J: TRBJ2-7; V: TRBV5-5; CDR3: CASSQDRGTKSYEQYF
J: TRBJ1-2; V: TRBV4-1; CDR3: CASSPGGYYGYTF
J: TRBJ2-1; V: TRBV7-7; CDR3: CASSLFSGPYNEQFF
J: TRBJ2-2; V: TRBV5-4; CDR3: CASSSQNTGELFF
J: TRBJ2-5; V: TRBV7-9; CDR3: CASSLGPRTREETQYF
J: TRBJ2-1; V: TRBV7-9; CDR3: CASSLGQGNEQFF
J: TRBJ2-5; V: TRBV27; CDR3: CASSFSARETQYF